What follows are 10 T cell receptor beta chains derived from one specimen sequenced in a study of cytomegalovirus exposure and HLA in healthy donors. PCR employed 60 Vbeta and 13 Jbeta primers. TCRdb's copy holds only in-frame clones and misses some; the assay was immunoSEQ multiplex PCR. Of about 120,000 clones listed, around three quarters are singletons. The sequenced sample consisted of PBMCs. The receptors come from a woman aged 35 to 49 in good health and CMV-seropositive.

As regards this clone: This specimen includes other DNA sequences encoding the same CDR3. The genes are TRBV2 and TRBJ2-7, with 7 bases fitting TRBD1. This CDR3 spans 13 amino acids. CDR1 and CDR2 from the germline V gene are SNHLY and FYNNEI. Germline trimming cut 6 bases from V and 2 bases from J; bases unmatched to any gene: 4. This chain's CDR3 is CASRQGLPYEQYF. CDR3 in DNA: TGTGCCAGCAGACAGGGGCTGCCCTACGAGCAGTACTTC.

J is TRBJ2-1 and V is TRBV5-4, with 7 positions matching TRBD1. Germline V gene lookup returns CDR1 SGHNT and CDR2 YYREEE (reference sequence). The J segment lost 0 bases and the V segment lost 4 bases, leaving 4 bases of the junction unmatched. There are 15 residues in the CDR3. As DNA, the CDR3 is TGTGCCAGCAGCAGGGACAGTGGCTCCTACAATGAGCAGTTCTTC. This sequence encodes CASSRDSGSYNEQFF.

The chain employs TRBV19 and TRBJ1-2; weak D call: TRBD1 (5 bases). Germline V gene data show CDR1 as LNHDA and CDR2 as SQIVND (reference sequence). Trimming left V 4 bases short and J 1 base short, with 13 bases between. The CDR3 spans 15 residues. The CDR3 reads CASSTSSGGNYGYTF. The DNA for the CDR3 is TGTGCCAGTAGTACCTCTTCGGGGGGTAACTATGGCTACACCTTC. Looking up the rest from reference TRBV19 and TRBJ1-2 gives the full variable domain: DGGITQSPKYLFRKEGQNVTLSCEQNLNHDAMYWYRQDPGQGLRLIYYSQIVNDFQKGDIAEGYSVSREKKESFPLTVTSAQKNPTAFYLCASSTSSGGNYGYTFGSGTRLTVV.

This clone appeared a few times. The chain uses TRBV5-1 and TRBJ1-1; weak D call: TRBD1 (5 bases). The germline V gene has CDR1 SGHRS and CDR2 YFSETQ. V lost 2 bases to trimming and J lost 1 base, with 9 bases between them. This CDR3 has 14 residues. CDR3 sequence: CASSFRGENTEAFF. In DNA form, the CDR3 reads TGCGCCAGCAGCTTCCGGGGGGAGAACACTGAAGCTTTCTTT. The full variable domain, completed using reference TRBV5-1 and TRBJ1-1, is KAGVTQTPRYLIKTRGQQVTLSCSPISGHRSVSWYQQTPGQGLQFLFEYFSETQRNKGNFPGRFSGRQFSNSRSEMNVSTLELGDSALYLCASSFRGENTEAFFGQGTRLTVV.

This sequence joins TRBV9 and TRBJ1-5; 7 nucleotides line up with TRBD1. From germline, CDR1 is SGDLS and CDR2 YYNGEE. The length of the CDR3 is 14 residues. V lost 3 bases to trimming and J lost 4 bases; unmatched junction nucleotides: 4. The CDR3 loop reads CASSAGTVNQPQHF. The CDR3 region has the DNA TGTGCCAGCAGCGCCGGGACAGTAAATCAGCCCCAGCATTTT. Full variable domain (rest looked up from reference TRBV9 and TRBJ1-5): DSGVTQTPKHLITATGQRVTLRCSPRSGDLSVYWYQQSLDQGLQFLIQYYNGEERAKGNILERFSAQQFPDLHSELNLSSLELGDSALYFCASSAGTVNQPQHFGDGTRLSIL.

This rearrangement joins TRBV5-1 to TRBJ2-2, with 13 bases that match TRBD2. Losses at the gene ends were 8 bases for V and 1 base for J; bases not matched to a gene: 2. This CDR3 has 15 amino acids. Germline CDR1 is SGHRS and CDR2 is YFSETQ. The CDR3 DNA sequence: TGCGCCAGTCGGACTAGCGGGGGGAACACCGGGGAGCTGTTTTTT. It is translated as CASRTSGGNTGELFF.

This clone appeared once. V usage is TRBV29-1 and J usage is TRBJ2-2; a possible D gene is TRBD1 (5 bases). The V gene lost 7 bases and the J gene lost 5 bases, with 20 bases spanning the gap. The CDR3 sequence is 15 residues long. Germline assignment: CDR1 SQVTM and CDR2 ANQGSEA. CDR3 bases: TGCAGCGCCACGGACCAGGGATGGTATACCGGGGAGCTGTTTTTT. Its translation: CSATDQGWYTGELFF.

Comments on this clone: One end of the junction varies from germline; a read error may be responsible. The V gene is TRBV7-2, the J gene TRBJ2-7, with 7 nucleotides matching TRBD1. The V gene's germline CDR1 is SGHTA and CDR2 FQGNSA. The CDR3 consists of 13 residues. In DNA form, the CDR3 reads TGTGCCAGCAGCTCCCAGACAGGGCAAGGCCAGGGCTTC. Translating it yields CASSSQTGQGQGF.

The gene calls are TRBV15 and TRBJ1-2, with 7 bases identical to TRBD1. V lost 0 bases and J lost 4; bases outside the gene matches: 5. This CDR3 contains 15 residues. Germline V lookup: CDR1 LNHNV, CDR2 YYDKDF (reference sequence). The CDR3 here is CATSRDRQGGYGYTF. Here the CDR3 DNA reads TGTGCCACCAGCAGAGATCGCCAGGGGGGCTATGGCTACACCTTC.

This sequence joins TRBV9 and TRBJ1-4; D is uncertain. There are 14 residues in the CDR3. V was pared by 3 bases and J by 0 bases, with 6 bases between. Germline V gene lookup returns CDR1 SGDLS and CDR2 YYNGEE. In nucleotides, the CDR3 is TGTGCCAGCAGCGAGCTTGCAACTAATGAAAAACTGTTTTTT. Amino acids: CASSELATNEKLFF.